This is a list of T cell receptor beta chains from one sample in a study of blood T cells in healthy people across ages. TCRdb analysed the 5' RACE reads with MiXCR anew, one entry per CDR3 protein. The table shows around 990,000 distinct CDR3 sequences, with about 25% occurring only once. The same sample was also studied in work on T cells of mothers and their children.

Sequencing was performed on blood. These receptors were obtained from a girl aged 2 to 10 in good health. Both conserved end residues are part of each CDR3. A D gene is named only where the DNA matches it firmly. Not all rows give a size; the values are once, few, many and, for expanded clones, a class.

d_gene	abundance	v_gene	j_gene	CDR3nt	CDR3aa
-	-	TRBV6-1	TRBJ2-1	TGTGCCAGCGTCGCATTCCGGGGGAGGATCCACAATGAGCAGTTCTTC	CASVAFRGRIHNEQFF
TRBD2	-	TRBV12-3/TRBV12-4	TRBJ2-1	TGTGCCAGCAGTTTTTCTAGCGGGGGGGCCAATGAGCAGTTCTTC	CASSFSSGGANEQFF
-	few	TRBV7-3	TRBJ2-3	TGTGCCAGCAGTCTCCGTCCCATAGATACGCAGTATTTT	CASSLRPIDTQYF
-	-	TRBV7-9	TRBJ2-1	TGTGCCAGCAGCCCAGAACGGGGTCCAAATGAGCAGTTCTTC	CASSPERGPNEQFF
-	-	TRBV29-1	TRBJ1-4	TGCAGCGTTTTCACCGTGACCTCAGAAAAACTGTTTTTT	CSVFTVTSEKLFF
-	-	TRBV11-2	TRBJ2-1	TGTGCCAGCAGCCATGGTGATGAGCAGTTCTTC	CASSHGDEQFF
-	-	TRBV10-3	TRBJ2-5	TGTGCCATCAGTGAGAGTCGTTCCCTCGGGGAGACCCAGTACTTC	CAISESRSLGETQYF
TRBD1	-	TRBV24-1	TRBJ2-1	TGTGCCACCAGTGATTTAGGGCGGGACAGGGATGAGCAGTTCTTC	CATSDLGRDRDEQFF
-	-	TRBV25-1	TRBJ1-2	TGTGCCAGCAGTGAAGAGGGCGCGGGACCTGACTATGGCTACACCTTC	CASSEEGAGPDYGYTF
-	-	TRBV12-3/TRBV12-4	TRBJ2-7	TGTGCCAGCAGTTTGAAGGACACATACTACGAGCAGTACTTC	CASSLKDTYYEQYF
-	-	TRBV10-1	TRBJ2-1	TGCGCCAGCAGTGTATGGGGAACGGAGACGAAGCAGTTCTTC	CASSVWGTETKQFF
TRBD2	few	TRBV7-3	TRBJ2-3	TGTGCCAGCAGCTTACCGAGCGGGGGAATAGATACGCAGTATTTT	CASSLPSGGIDTQYF
-	-	TRBV27	TRBJ2-7	TGTGCCAGCACGGGACACGCGTACGAGCAGTACTTC	CASTGHAYEQYF
-	-	TRBV28	TRBJ1-2	TGTGCCAGCAGTTTCTTAAGAGCTAACTATGGCTACACCTTC	CASSFLRANYGYTF
-	few	TRBV6-1	TRBJ1-2	TGTGCCAGCAGTGACCCCGGCGGGGCTAACTATGGCTACACCTTC	CASSDPGGANYGYTF
-	few	TRBV7-9	TRBJ1-1	TGTGCCAGCAGCCTGGGAATAGGCGGAGCTTTCTTT	CASSLGIGGAFF
TRBD1	-	TRBV4-2	TRBJ1-2	TGTGCCAGCAGCCCGGGACAGGGGGAGGGGAACTATGGCTACACCTTC	CASSPGQGEGNYGYTF
TRBD1	-	TRBV12-3/TRBV12-4	TRBJ1-5	TGTGCCAGCAGCCCATCAGGGGGTCGGTTCTATCAGCCCCAGCATTTT	CASSPSGGRFYQPQHF
TRBD2	-	TRBV6-2/TRBV6-3	TRBJ2-7	TGTGCCAGCAGAGCGGGACTAGCGGGCGAGCAGTACTTC	CASRAGLAGEQYF
-	-	TRBV7-6	TRBJ2-5	TGTGCCAGCAGCCACGCCGCTAGGAATCGCGAGACCCAGTACTTC	CASSHAARNRETQYF
-	-	TRBV12-3/TRBV12-4	TRBJ1-4	TGTGCCAGCAGTTTTGTAAAACTGTTTTTT	CASSFVKLFF
-	-	TRBV24-1	TRBJ2-7	TGTGCCACCAGTGAGCGAGGACTCTCCGACAGCTCCTACGAGCAGTACTTC	CATSERGLSDSSYEQYF
-	-	TRBV7-2	TRBJ1-2	TGTGCCAGCAGCTTAGTTTCAGGGAATGGCTACACCTTC	CASSLVSGNGYTF
-	-	TRBV6-1	TRBJ1-1	TGTGCCAGCAGTGAGGAGGGATGGACTGAAGCTTTCTTT	CASSEEGWTEAFF
-	-	TRBV27	TRBJ2-5	TGTGCCAGCAGCGGAGGAGGGTGGGGGCGAGAGACCCAGTACTTC	CASSGGGWGRETQYF
TRBD2	-	TRBV4-3	TRBJ2-1	TGCGCCAGCATGGCCGGGACTAGCGTAGCCAATGAGCAGTTCTTC	CASMAGTSVANEQFF
-	-	TRBV20-1	TRBJ1-6	TGCAGTGCTAGTTCGACTCGGGATTCACCCCTCCACTTT	CSASSTRDSPLHF
TRBD1	few	TRBV6-5	TRBJ1-4	TGTGCCAGCAGTTACTCCGCCGGGACAGGGAGAGGGATCGAAAAACTGTTTTTT	CASSYSAGTGRGIEKLFF
-	-	TRBV7-2	TRBJ2-1	TGTGCCAGCAGCTTAGTTGGCAATTCCAATGAGCAGTTCTTC	CASSLVGNSNEQFF
-	few	TRBV28	TRBJ1-1	TGTGCCAGCAGTACAGACATTTCTTCTGAAGCTTTCTTT	CASSTDISSEAFF
-	-	TRBV28	TRBJ1-5	TGTGCCAACAGAATCTCAGGGGTTAATCAGCCCCAGCATTTT	CANRISGVNQPQHF
TRBD1	few	TRBV29-1	TRBJ1-3	TGCAGCGTCGGGGATTCTTGGACAGGGGAGGACACCATATATTTT	CSVGDSWTGEDTIYF
-	-	TRBV24-1	TRBJ2-1	TGTGCCACCAAATTCGGCAATGAGCAGTTCTTC	CATKFGNEQFF
-	many	TRBV5-1	TRBJ1-2	TGCGCCAGCAGCTTGGGAAGGAACCTAATCTATGGCTACACCTTC	CASSLGRNLIYGYTF
-	few	TRBV20-1	TRBJ1-1	TGCAGTGCTGACCCTCGTACCCGGGACCTGAACACTGAAGCTTTCTTT	CSADPRTRDLNTEAFF
-	few	TRBV4-3	TRBJ1-2	TGCGCCAGCAGCCAAGGGAGGGCTGGCTACACCTTC	CASSQGRAGYTF
-	few	TRBV7-2	TRBJ2-6	TGTGCCAGCAGCCGGATGGGTGGGGCCAACGTCCTGACTTTC	CASSRMGGANVLTF